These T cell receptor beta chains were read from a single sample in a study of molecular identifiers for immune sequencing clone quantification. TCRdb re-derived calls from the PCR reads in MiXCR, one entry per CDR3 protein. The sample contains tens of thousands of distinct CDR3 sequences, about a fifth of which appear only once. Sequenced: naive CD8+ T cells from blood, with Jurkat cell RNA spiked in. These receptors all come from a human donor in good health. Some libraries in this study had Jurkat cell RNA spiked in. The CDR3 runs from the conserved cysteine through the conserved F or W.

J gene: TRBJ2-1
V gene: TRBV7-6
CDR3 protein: CASSGSISSSYNEQFF

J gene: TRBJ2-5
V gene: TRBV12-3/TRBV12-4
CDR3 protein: CASSPQTSRKTQYF

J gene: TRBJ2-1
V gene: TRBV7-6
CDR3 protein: CASSLRGLAGALYNEQFF

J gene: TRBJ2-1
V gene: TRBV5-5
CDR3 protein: CASSLAARVDEQFF

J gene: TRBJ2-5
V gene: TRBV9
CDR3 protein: CASSVAGVAETQYF

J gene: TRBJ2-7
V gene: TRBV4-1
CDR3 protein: CASSLGPDSLSGEQYF

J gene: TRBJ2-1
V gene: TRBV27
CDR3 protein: CASSWLDSGSSNEQFF

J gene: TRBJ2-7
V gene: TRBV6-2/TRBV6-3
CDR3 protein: CASVLAGEYEQYF

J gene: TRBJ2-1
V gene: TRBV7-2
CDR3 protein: CASSSGPPGTPYNEQFF

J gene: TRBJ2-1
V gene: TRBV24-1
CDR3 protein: CVTSLGTSGIGEEQFF

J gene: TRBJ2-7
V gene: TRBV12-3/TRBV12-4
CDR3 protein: CASSLRGEQYF

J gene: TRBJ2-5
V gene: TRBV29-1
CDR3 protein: CSVEEGAEETLYF

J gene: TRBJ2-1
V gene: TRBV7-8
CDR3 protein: CASSLWPNEQFF

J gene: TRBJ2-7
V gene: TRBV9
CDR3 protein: CASSPPTGGNEQYF

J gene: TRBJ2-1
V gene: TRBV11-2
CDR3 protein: CASSPGPSSGRWYNEQFF

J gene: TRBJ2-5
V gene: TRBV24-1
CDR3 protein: CATSALRGAGETQYF

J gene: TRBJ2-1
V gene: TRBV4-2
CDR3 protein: CASSQEAYLVGDYNEQFF

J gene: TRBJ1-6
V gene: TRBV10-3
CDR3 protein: CAISGQGDFNSPLHF

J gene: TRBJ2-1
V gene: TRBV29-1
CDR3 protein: CSVDGSDAGDNANEQFF

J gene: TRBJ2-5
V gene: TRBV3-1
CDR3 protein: CASSPTSGEETQYF

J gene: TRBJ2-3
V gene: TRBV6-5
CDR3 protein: CASWRQPTSTDTQYF

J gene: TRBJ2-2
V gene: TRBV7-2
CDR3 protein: CASSLPKLAGGNTGELFF

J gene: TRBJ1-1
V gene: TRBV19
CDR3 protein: CASSILGLNTEAFF

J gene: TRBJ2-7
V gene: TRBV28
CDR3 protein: CASSMESSYEQYF

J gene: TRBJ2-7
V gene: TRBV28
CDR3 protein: CASSLWGNGRYEQYF

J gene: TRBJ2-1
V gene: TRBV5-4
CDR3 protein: CASSLESLAGENYNEQFF

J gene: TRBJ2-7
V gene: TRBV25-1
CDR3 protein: CASRSTGTGDREQYF

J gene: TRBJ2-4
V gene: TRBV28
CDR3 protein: CASSLSGRAPGGIQYF

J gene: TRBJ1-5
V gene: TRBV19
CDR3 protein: CASTEGIQPQHF

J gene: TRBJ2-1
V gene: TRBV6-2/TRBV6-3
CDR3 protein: CASSSEREFDNEQFF

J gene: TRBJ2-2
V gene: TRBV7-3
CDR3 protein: CASSLMLAGARGELFF

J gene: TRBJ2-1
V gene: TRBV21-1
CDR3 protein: CASSKMGPSGDPNEQFF

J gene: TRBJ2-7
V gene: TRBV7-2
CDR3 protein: CASSLGSGWTRVYEQYF

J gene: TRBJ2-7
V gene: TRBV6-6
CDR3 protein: CASSSGTESSYEQYF

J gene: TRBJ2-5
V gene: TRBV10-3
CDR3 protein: CAIRGRDPNQETQYF

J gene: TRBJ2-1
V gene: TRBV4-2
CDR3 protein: CASSQDLTVGGEQFF

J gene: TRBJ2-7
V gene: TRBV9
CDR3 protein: CASSVGNQPYEQYF

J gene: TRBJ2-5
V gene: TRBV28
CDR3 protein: CASSPGQGPETQYF

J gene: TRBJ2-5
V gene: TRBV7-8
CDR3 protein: CATWALRVRGGETQYF

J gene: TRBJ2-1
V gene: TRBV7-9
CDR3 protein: CASSSQTSGSGNEQFF

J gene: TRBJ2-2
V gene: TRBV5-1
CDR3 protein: CASSYGGPNTGELFF

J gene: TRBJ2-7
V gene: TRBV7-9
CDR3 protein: CASSRLTVDSYEQYF

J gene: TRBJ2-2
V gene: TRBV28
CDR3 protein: CASSMGAWGYTGELFF

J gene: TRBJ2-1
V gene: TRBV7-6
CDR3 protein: CASSLARFRGFPNNEQFF

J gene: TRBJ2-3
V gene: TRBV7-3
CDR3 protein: CASSLPQAGGYTDTQYF

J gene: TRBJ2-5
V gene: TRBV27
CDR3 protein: CASSPILTGNQETQYF

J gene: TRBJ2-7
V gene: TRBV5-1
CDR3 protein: CASSLGAYYEQYF

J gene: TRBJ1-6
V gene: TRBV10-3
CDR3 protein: CAISEGLNISPLHF